One and the same sample provided the 3 T cell receptor beta chains below, sequenced in a study of blood T cell repertoires in COVID-19. Some clones are missing from TCRdb's copy, which holds only in-frame ones; the method was immunoSEQ multiplex PCR. The sample records some 97,000 clones, 88% being singletons. Sequenced sample: peripheral blood. The source of these receptors is an older woman with acute or convalescent COVID-19.

This chain joins TRBV6-5 and TRBJ1-2; 8 positions agree with TRBD1. With V trimmed by 2 bases and J by 4 bases, 9 bases remained unmatched. The CDR3 sequence is 16 residues long. CDR1 and CDR2 from the germline V gene are MNHEY and SVGAGI. The CDR3 loop is CASSYGIRTGGYGYTF. The CDR3, as DNA: TGTGCCAGCAGTTACGGAATACGCACAGGGGGCTATGGCTACACCTTC.

This chain uses TRBV5-1 with TRBJ2-1; TRBD2 aligns across 8 bases. The V gene's germline CDR1 is SGHRS and CDR2 YFSETQ. The CDR3 consists of 16 residues. The trim removed 4 bases at V and 7 bases at J, leaving 13 bases unmatched. DNA of the CDR3: TGCGCCAGCAGCCGCCAAGGGAGCGGGAGCCCTAATGAGCAGTTCTTC. Translated, it gives CASSRQGSGSPNEQFF. The whole variable domain, remainder taken from reference TRBV5-1 and TRBJ2-1, is KAGVTQTPRYLIKTRGQQVTLSCSPISGHRSVSWYQQTPGQGLQFLFEYFSETQRNKGNFPGRFSGRQFSNSRSEMNVSTLELGDSALYLCASSRQGSGSPNEQFFGPGTRLTVL.

This rearrangement joins TRBV7-9 to TRBJ1-4; 7 nucleotides agree with TRBD1. The CDR3 is 16 residues long. J gave up 1 base and V 5 bases, and 7 bases lay outside the gene matches. The V gene's germline CDR1 is SEHNR and CDR2 FQNEAQ (reference sequence). The CDR3 spells CASSTRDSQTNEKLFF. The DNA of the CDR3 is TGTGCCAGCAGCACCCGGGACAGTCAAACTAATGAAAAACTGTTTTTT.